This passage covers 27 T cell receptor beta chains from one sample sequenced in a study of blood T cell repertoires in COVID-19. Here immunoSEQ multiplex PCR was the method, and the copy in TCRdb shows in-frame clones only, minus some. The profile shows 150,000 or so clones, nearly 80% of them singletons. The sample was PBMCs or T cells enriched from blood (not recorded which). The receptors were sampled from a woman in her 50s who had recovered from COVID-19.

The rearrangement joins TRBV10-2 to TRBJ1-5; TRBD1 might be the D (5 bases). CDR1 and CDR2 from the germline V gene are WSHSY and SAAADI. The CDR3 covers 14 residues. V lost 11 bases to trimming and J lost 1 base, with 15 bases between them. The chain's CDR3 is CASRGRASNQPQHF. CDR3 DNA: TGCGCCTCACGGGGGAGGGCCAGCAATCAGCCCCAGCATTTT.

The chain employs TRBV6-5 and TRBJ1-1; no definite D call. Between the trimmed V and J ends, which lost 6 bases and 1 base, there was a span of 12 bases. The CDR3 totals 14 residues. CDR1 is MNHEY and CDR2 is SVGAGI in the germline V gene. The CDR3 spells CASRERMGNTEAFF. CDR3 sequence (DNA): TGTGCCAGCAGGGAGCGTATGGGGAACACTGAAGCTTTCTTT.

This clone was seen just once. The chain has TRBV9 and TRBJ1-6; no clear D gene. The V gene's germline CDR1 is SGDLS and CDR2 YYNGEE. This CDR3 contains 13 residues. Trimming shortened V by 0 bases and J by 10 bases, and 8 bases separated the two germline ends. CDR3 sequence reads: CASSVEGGSPLHF. Written as DNA, the CDR3 is TGTGCCAGCAGCGTAGAGGGAGGATCACCCCTCCACTTT.

CDR3 in amino acids: CASSPTDRGFTDTQYF. In DNA form, the CDR3 reads TGTGCCAGCAGCCCCACGGACAGGGGATTCACAGATACGCAGTATTTT. This chain links TRBV9 with TRBJ2-3; 9 bases match TRBD1. From germline, CDR1 is SGDLS and CDR2 YYNGEE. This CDR3 comprises 16 residues. V shed 4 bases and J 2 bases; nucleotides not matched to a gene: 8.

For this clone: The sample carries other DNA sequences with the same CDR3. V is TRBV30 and J is TRBJ1-6; D unresolved. V was trimmed by 2 bases and J by 7 bases, leaving 9 bases between them. This CDR3 is built from 13 residues. The V gene's germline CDR1 is GTSNPN and CDR2 SVGIG (reference sequence). The CDR3 protein is CAWSRGINSPLHF. CDR3 nucleotides: TGTGCCTGGAGTCGGGGAATCAATTCACCCCTCCACTTT.

This chain uses TRBV5-1 with TRBJ2-7; 8 bases agree with TRBD2. J gave up 1 base and V 3 bases, and 9 bases lay outside the gene matches. From germline, CDR1 is SGHRS and CDR2 YFSETQ. This CDR3 is 16 amino acids long. In DNA, the CDR3 is TGCGCCAGCAGCTGGGGGGCTGCGGGAGGATCCTACGAGCAGTACTTC. Its translation is CASSWGAAGGSYEQYF.

The chain uses TRBV30 and TRBJ1-4; 10 positions agree with TRBD1. The J segment lost 5 bases and the V segment lost 3 bases, leaving 0 bases of the junction unmatched. Germline V lookup: CDR1 GTSNPN, CDR2 SVGIG (reference sequence). The CDR3 sequence is 13 residues long. CDR3 DNA sequence: TGTGCCTGGAGGGACAGGGGGAATGAAAAACTGTTTTTT. Encoded protein: CAWRDRGNEKLFF.

V is TRBV18 and J is TRBJ1-3; 8 bases match TRBD1. The CDR3 is made up of 15 amino acids. Germline CDR1 and CDR2: KGHSH and LQKENI. V shed 2 bases, J shed 4 bases, and the junction held 4 bases outside the gene matches. The CDR3 DNA is TGTGCCAGCTCACCAATACAGGGGGACGGAAACACCATATATTTT. Encoded protein: CASSPIQGDGNTIYF.

This clone was observed once. The DNA of the CDR3 is TGTGCCAGTAGTGCCTCGACAGGTCTCACTGAAAAACTGTTTTTT. Translation: CASSASTGLTEKLFF. The V gene is TRBV19, the J gene TRBJ1-4; tentatively, D is TRBD1 (6 bases). V was cut by 5 bases and J by 7 bases, with 17 bases left in between. This CDR3 spans 15 amino acids. The V gene's germline CDR1 is LNHDA and CDR2 SQIVND (reference sequence).

This clone was seen just once. V usage is TRBV28 and J usage is TRBJ2-3; TRBD2 matches at 9 bases. Losses at the gene ends were 5 bases for V and 2 bases for J; bases not matched to a gene: 14. Germline lookup yields CDR1 MDHEN and CDR2 SYDVKM. The CDR3 consists of 18 residues. This chain's CDR3 is CASSTVGVAGEVTDTQYF. CDR3 bases: TGTGCCAGCAGTACCGTCGGGGTAGCGGGAGAAGTCACAGATACGCAGTATTTT.

This clone was seen only a few times. The V and J genes are TRBV14 and TRBJ2-1; 11 nucleotides match TRBD2. CDR3 length: 15 residues. The junction had 2 bases not matched to a gene; V was cut back by 5 bases and J by 2 bases. CDR1 and CDR2 (germline): SGHDN, FVKESK. In DNA form, the CDR3 reads TGTGCCAGCAGCTTAGCGGGAGGGCCCTACAATGAGCAGTTCTTC. It codes for CASSLAGGPYNEQFF.

In this sample, this clone turned up once. This rearrangement joins TRBV12-2 to TRBJ2-5; the table's D call of TRBD1 was not tested on the DNA. TRBV12-2 is annotated as a pseudogene. There are 14 residues in the CDR3. The DNA for the CDR3 is TGTGCAAGTCGCTTAGCGCACAGCCAAGAGACCCAGTACTTC. Encoded protein: CASRLAHSQETQYF.

The chain couples TRBV19 to TRBJ1-1; perhaps TRBD1 as D (5 bases). Trimming took off 2 bases at V and 5 bases at J, with 9 bases between the two ends. Germline V gene sequence: CDR1 LNHDA, CDR2 SQIVND (reference sequence). The CDR3 is made up of 13 amino acids. DNA for the CDR3: TGTGCCAGTAGTATAAACAGACAGACTGAAGCTTTCTTT. The encoded protein is CASSINRQTEAFF. Looking up the rest from reference TRBV19 and TRBJ1-1 gives the full variable domain: DGGITQSPKYLFRKEGQNVTLSCEQNLNHDAMYWYRQDPGQGLRLIYYSQIVNDFQKGDIAEGYSVSREKKESFPLTVTSAQKNPTAFYLCASSINRQTEAFFGQGTRLTVV.

The genes are TRBV5-4 and TRBJ2-1; 8 bases are a match to TRBD2. The CDR3 contains 16 residues. Germline V gene sequence: CDR1 SGHNT, CDR2 YYREEE (reference sequence). Trimming removed 5 bases from V and 0 bases from J; junction bases left unmatched: 7. The CDR3 DNA is TGTGCCAGCAGTTACGGGGGGGCCCTCTCCTACAATGAGCAGTTCTTC. Protein product: CASSYGGALSYNEQFF. Drawing the rest from reference TRBV5-4 and TRBJ2-1, the complete variable domain is ETGVTQSPTHLIKTRGQQVTLRCSSQSGHNTVSWYQQALGQGPQFIFQYYREEENGRGNFPPRFSGLQFPNYSSELNVNALELDDSALYLCASSYGGALSYNEQFFGPGTRLTVL.

The chain joins TRBV19 to TRBJ2-6; D call uncertain. With 4 bases removed from V and 2 bases from J, the gap between germline ends came to 9 bases. CDR1 LNHDA and CDR2 SQIVND come from the germline V gene (reference sequence). CDR3 size: 15 residues. CDR3 sequence (DNA): TGTGCCAGTAGTACAAAAACGGCTGGGGCCAACGTCCTGACTTTC. Residues: CASSTKTAGANVLTF.

The V call is TRBV28, the J call TRBJ1-5, with 7 positions matching TRBD1. Germline loops: CDR1 MDHEN, CDR2 SYDVKM. CDR3 length: 14 residues. V lost 6 bases to trimming and J lost 3 bases; unmatched junction nucleotides: 5. CDR3 loop: CASSDGTVNQPQHF. CDR3 DNA: TGTGCCAGCAGCGACGGGACAGTCAATCAGCCCCAGCATTTT.

This clone was seen only a few times. The chain links TRBV30 to TRBJ1-2; a weak D match, TRBD1 (6 bases). V lost 3 bases and J 6 bases, leaving 14 bases between the germline ends. Germline loops: CDR1 GTSNPN, CDR2 SVGIG (reference sequence). The CDR3 loop spans 13 amino acids. This chain's CDR3 is CAWSEQGLNGYTF. The CDR3 region has the DNA TGTGCCTGGAGCGAACAGGGTCTCAATGGCTACACCTTC. The full variable domain, rest sourced from reference TRBV30 and TRBJ1-2, is SQTIHQWPATLVQPVGSPLSLECTVEGTSNPNLYWYRQAAGRGLQLLFYSVGIGQISSEVPQNLSASRPQDRQFILSSKKLLLSDSGFYLCAWSEQGLNGYTFGSGTRLTVV.

The chain combines TRBV7-6 with TRBJ2-5; 8 nucleotides align to TRBD2. The CDR3 runs to 15 residues. J lost 2 bases, V lost 2 bases, and 4 bases had no gene match. CDR1 and CDR2 from the germline V gene are SGHVS and FNYEAQ. The CDR3 is CASSLQSGRQETQYF. As DNA, the CDR3 is TGTGCCAGCAGCTTACAAAGCGGGAGACAAGAGACCCAGTACTTC.

The genes are TRBV7-3 and TRBJ2-2; TRBD2 aligns across 9 bases. Germline V gene sequence: CDR1 SGHTA, CDR2 FQGTGA. V dropped 6 bases and J dropped 5; count of bases not matched to a gene: 7. The CDR3 covers 15 residues. CDR3 sequence reads: CASSSSGGKTGELFF. The CDR3 coding sequence is TGTGCCAGCAGTAGCAGCGGGGGGAAGACCGGGGAGCTGTTTTTT. Full variable domain (outside the CDR3, taken from reference TRBV7-3 and TRBJ2-2): GAGVSQTPSNKVTEKGKYVELRCDPISGHTALYWYRQSLGQGPEFLIYFQGTGAADDSGLPNDRFFAVRPEGSVSTLKIQRTERGDSAVYLCASSSSGGKTGELFFGEGSRLTVL.

The V call is TRBV4-1, the J call TRBJ1-3; D possibly corresponds to TRBD1 (5 bases). The V and J ends lost 2 bases and 0 bases respectively, with 8 bases between them. The CDR3 has 15 residues. Germline lookup yields CDR1 MGHRA and CDR2 YSYEKL. For the CDR3, the DNA is TGCGCCAGCAGCCAACGGACACTCTCTGGAAACACCATATATTTT. It codes for CASSQRTLSGNTIYF.

The chain joins TRBV6-5 to TRBJ2-1; D not resolved. Germline loops: CDR1 MNHEY, CDR2 SVGAGI. This CDR3 contains 14 residues. Trimming took off 5 bases at V and 7 bases at J, with 15 bases between the two ends. The CDR3 DNA is TGTGCCAGCAGTCCAACCTTTTCTAGGAATGAGCAGTTCTTC. Translation gives CASSPTFSRNEQFF.

The J gene is TRBJ1-5, the V gene TRBV6-4; D remains unclear. Looked up from germline, CDR1 is MRHNA and CDR2 is SNTAGT. Trimming shortened V by 0 bases and J by 0 bases, and 9 bases separated the two germline ends. The CDR3 extends over 16 amino acids. The DNA of the CDR3 is TGTGCCAGCAGTGACTCCGGGGTACATAGCAATCAGCCCCAGCATTTT. It translates to CASSDSGVHSNQPQHF.

The chain is built from TRBV30 and TRBJ1-5, with D perhaps matching TRBD1 (6 bases). This CDR3 contains 15 residues. The V and J ends lost 0 bases and 3 bases respectively, with 12 bases between them. Germline assignment: CDR1 GTSNPN and CDR2 SVGIG (reference sequence). In DNA form, the CDR3 reads TGTGCCTGGAGTGTACAAGGGGGTGACAATCAGCCCCAGCATTTT. It yields the protein CAWSVQGGDNQPQHF.

This clone has just a few counts. This chain links TRBV7-3 with TRBJ2-3; TRBD2 is a possible D gene (5 bases). There are 13 residues in the CDR3. V was pared by 6 bases and J by 5 bases, with 12 bases between. Germline V CDR1 and CDR2: SGHTA, FQGTGA. The CDR3 reads CASSRGWGDTQYF. In DNA form, the CDR3 reads TGTGCCAGCAGTCGAGGGTGGGGAGATACGCAGTATTTT.

This clone has just one count. This chain links TRBV7-8 with TRBJ2-1, with 11 bases fitting TRBD2. Germline CDR1 is SGHVS and CDR2 is FQNEAQ. With V trimmed by 3 bases and J by 5 bases, 3 bases remained unmatched. The CDR3 totals 15 residues. The CDR3 sequence is CASSFSGGADNEQFF. CDR3 nucleotides: TGTGCCAGCAGCTTTAGCGGGGGGGCCGACAATGAGCAGTTCTTC. Supplemented by reference TRBV7-8 and TRBJ2-1, the full variable domain reads GAGVSQSPRYKVAKRGQDVALRCDPISGHVSLFWYQQALGQGPEFLTYFQNEAQLDKSGLPSDRFFAERPEGSVSTLKIQRTQQEDSAVYLCASSFSGGADNEQFFGPGTRLTVL.

The chain recombines TRBV5-1 with TRBJ1-3, with D uncertain. The CDR3 totals 15 residues. V was shortened by 2 bases and J by 1 base, with 10 bases between the two germline ends. CDR1 and CDR2 (germline): SGHRS, YFSETQ. The CDR3 region has the DNA TGCGCCAGCAGCTTTGACGGAGCTTCTGGAAACACCATATATTTT. As protein: CASSFDGASGNTIYF.

J is TRBJ1-2 and V is TRBV15; no clear D gene. In germline, CDR1 is LNHNV, CDR2 YYDKDF (reference sequence). V lost 8 bases and J 4 bases, leaving 17 bases between the germline ends. The CDR3 consists of 14 residues. CDR3 loop: CATRYRGATYGYTF. CDR3 coding DNA: TGTGCCACCCGATATAGAGGAGCAACCTATGGCTACACCTTC.